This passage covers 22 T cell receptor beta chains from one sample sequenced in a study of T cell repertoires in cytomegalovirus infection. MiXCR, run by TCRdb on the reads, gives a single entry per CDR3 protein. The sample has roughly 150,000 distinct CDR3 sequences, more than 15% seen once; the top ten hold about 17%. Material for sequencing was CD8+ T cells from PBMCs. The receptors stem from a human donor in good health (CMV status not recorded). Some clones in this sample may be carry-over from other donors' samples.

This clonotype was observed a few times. In DNA form, the CDR3 reads TGTGCCAGCAGCCAAGATAAGTGGGATAGCACCGGGGAGCTGTTTTTT. This codes for CASSQDKWDSTGELFF. This chain joins TRBV4-2 and TRBJ2-2; no definite D call. The CDR3 loop spans 16 amino acids. In germline, CDR1 is LGHNA, CDR2 YNFKEQ. With 0 bases removed from V and 4 bases from J, the gap between germline ends came to 12 bases.

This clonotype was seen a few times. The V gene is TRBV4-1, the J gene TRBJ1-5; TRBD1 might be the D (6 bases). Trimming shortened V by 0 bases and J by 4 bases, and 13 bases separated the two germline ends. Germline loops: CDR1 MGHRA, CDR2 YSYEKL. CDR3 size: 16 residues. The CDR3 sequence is CASSQDPGTLNQPQHF. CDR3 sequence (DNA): TGCGCCAGCAGCCAAGATCCCGGGACACTAAATCAGCCCCAGCATTTT.

The CDR3 sequence is CASSHLAGANTGELFF. The DNA for the CDR3 is TGTGCCAGCAGCCACCTAGCGGGGGCTAACACCGGGGAGCTGTTTTTT. The V call is TRBV27, the J call TRBJ2-2; TRBD2 matches 10 bases. Germline CDR1 MNHEY, CDR2 SMNVEV (reference sequence). The CDR3 is 16 amino acids. After removal of 6 bases from V and 2 bases from J, the junction contained 6 bases not matched to a gene.

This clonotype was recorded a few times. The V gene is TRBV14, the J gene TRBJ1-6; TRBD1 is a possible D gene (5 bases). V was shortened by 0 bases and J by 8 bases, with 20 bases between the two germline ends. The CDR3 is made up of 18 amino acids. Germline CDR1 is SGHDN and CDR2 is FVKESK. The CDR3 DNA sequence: TGTGCCAGCAGCCAAGATGATAGGGGTCAGGCGAGGCATTCACCCCTCCACTTT. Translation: CASSQDDRGQARHSPLHF.

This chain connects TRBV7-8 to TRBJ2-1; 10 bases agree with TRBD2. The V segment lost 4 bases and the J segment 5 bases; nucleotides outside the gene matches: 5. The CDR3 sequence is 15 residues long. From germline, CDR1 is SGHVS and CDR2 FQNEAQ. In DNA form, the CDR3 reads TGTGCCAGCAGCTCCGGACTAGCGGTGCACAATGAGCAGTTCTTC. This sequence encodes CASSSGLAVHNEQFF.

The CDR3 here is CASSRDSITEAFF. The CDR3 DNA reads as TGTGCCAGCAGTAGGGACTCGATCACTGAAGCTTTCTTT. The chain is built from TRBV6-2 or TRBV6-3 and TRBJ1-1, with D possibly matching TRBD1 (5 bases). The CDR3 has 13 residues. From germline, CDR1 is MNHEY and CDR2 SVGEGT. Trimming pared 5 bases from V and 4 bases from J, leaving 11 bases between.

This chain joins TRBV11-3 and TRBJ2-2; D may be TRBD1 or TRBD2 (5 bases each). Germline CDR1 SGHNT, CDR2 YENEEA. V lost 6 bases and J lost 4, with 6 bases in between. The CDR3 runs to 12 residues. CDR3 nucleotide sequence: TGTGCCAGCAGGGGGGTCACCGGGGAGCTGTTTTTT. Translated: CASRGVTGELFF.

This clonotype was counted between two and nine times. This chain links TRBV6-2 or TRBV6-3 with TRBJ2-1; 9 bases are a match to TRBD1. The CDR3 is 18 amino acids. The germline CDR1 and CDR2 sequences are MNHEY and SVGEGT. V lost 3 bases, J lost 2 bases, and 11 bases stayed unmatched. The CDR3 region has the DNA TGTGCCAGCAGTTATCCGCGGACAGGGGTGGGCCCCTACAATGAGCAGTTCTTC. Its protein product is CASSYPRTGVGPYNEQFF.

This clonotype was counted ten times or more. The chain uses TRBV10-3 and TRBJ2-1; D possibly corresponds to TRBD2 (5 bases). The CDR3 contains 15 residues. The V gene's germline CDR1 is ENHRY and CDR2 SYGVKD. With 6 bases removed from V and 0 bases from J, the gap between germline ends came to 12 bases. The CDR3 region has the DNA TGTGCCATCAGCCTTACTAGTGACTCCTACAATGAGCAGTTCTTC. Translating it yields CAISLTSDSYNEQFF.

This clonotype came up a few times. The CDR3, as DNA: TGTGCCAGCAGCTCCGGGGCATTGCCGTGGCCTTATGGCTACACCTTC. Its translation: CASSSGALPWPYGYTF. V is TRBV7-2 and J is TRBJ1-2, with a tentative D call TRBD1 (5 bases). The CDR3 length is 16 residues. V was shortened by 4 bases and J by 5 bases, with 20 bases between the two germline ends. Germline loops: CDR1 SGHTA, CDR2 FQGNSA. The full variable domain, in which reference TRBV7-2 and TRBJ1-2 provide the parts outside the CDR3, is GAGVSQSPSNKVTEKGKDVELRCDPISGHTALYWYRQSLGQGLEFLIYFQGNSAPDKSGLPSDRFSAERTGGSVSTLTIQRTQQEDSAVYLCASSSGALPWPYGYTFGSGTRLTVV.

Here the CDR3 DNA reads TGTGCCAGCAGCTTAATAAGGACTAGCGGGGAAGAGACCCAGTACTTC. This codes for CASSLIRTSGEETQYF. V is TRBV7-8 and J is TRBJ2-5; 12 nucleotides align to TRBD2. The trim removed 2 bases at V and 3 bases at J, leaving 4 bases unmatched. The CDR3 sequence is 16 residues long. The germline V gene has CDR1 SGHVS and CDR2 FQNEAQ.

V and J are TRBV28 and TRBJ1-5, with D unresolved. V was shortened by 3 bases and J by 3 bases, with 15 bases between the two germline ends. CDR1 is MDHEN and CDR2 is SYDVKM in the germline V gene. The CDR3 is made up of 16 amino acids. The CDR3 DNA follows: TGTGCCAGCAGTTTGAAGACCGGCTGGGACAATCAGCCCCAGCATTTT. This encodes CASSLKTGWDNQPQHF.

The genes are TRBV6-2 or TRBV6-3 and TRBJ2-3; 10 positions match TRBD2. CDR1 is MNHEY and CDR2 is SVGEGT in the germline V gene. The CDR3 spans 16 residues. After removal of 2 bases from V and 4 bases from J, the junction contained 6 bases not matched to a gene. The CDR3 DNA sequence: TGTGCCAGCAGTTACGTAGCTAGCGGGGGACCAGATACGCAGTATTTT. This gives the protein CASSYVASGGPDTQYF.

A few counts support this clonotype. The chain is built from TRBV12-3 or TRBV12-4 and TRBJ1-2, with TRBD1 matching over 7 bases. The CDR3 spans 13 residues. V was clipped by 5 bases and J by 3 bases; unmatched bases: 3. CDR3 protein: CASSTGVYYGYTF. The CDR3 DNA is TGTGCCAGCAGTACAGGGGTTTACTATGGCTACACCTTC.

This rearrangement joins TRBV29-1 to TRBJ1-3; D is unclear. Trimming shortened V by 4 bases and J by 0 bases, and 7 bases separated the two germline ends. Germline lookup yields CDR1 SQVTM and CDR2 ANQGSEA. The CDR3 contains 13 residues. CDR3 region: CSVAINSGNTIYF. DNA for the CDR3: TGCAGCGTTGCTATTAACTCTGGAAACACCATATATTTT.

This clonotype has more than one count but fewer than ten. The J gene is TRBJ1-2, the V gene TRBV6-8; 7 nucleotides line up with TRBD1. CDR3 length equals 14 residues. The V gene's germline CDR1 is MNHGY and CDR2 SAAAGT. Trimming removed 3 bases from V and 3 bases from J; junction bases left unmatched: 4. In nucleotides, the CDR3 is TGTGCCAGCAGTTATCGGACAGGCGACTATGGCTACACCTTC. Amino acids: CASSYRTGDYGYTF.

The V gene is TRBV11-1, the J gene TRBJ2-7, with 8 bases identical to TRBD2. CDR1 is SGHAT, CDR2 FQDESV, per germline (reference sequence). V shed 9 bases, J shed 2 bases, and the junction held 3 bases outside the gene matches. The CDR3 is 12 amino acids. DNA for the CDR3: TGTGCCAGACGGGGGGGGACCTACGAGCAGTACTTC. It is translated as CARRGGTYEQYF.

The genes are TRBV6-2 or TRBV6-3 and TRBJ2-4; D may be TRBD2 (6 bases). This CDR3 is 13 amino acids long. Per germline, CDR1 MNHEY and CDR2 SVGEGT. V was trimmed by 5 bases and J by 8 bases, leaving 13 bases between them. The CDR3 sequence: CASSPSWGDIQYF. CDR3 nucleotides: TGTGCCAGCAGTCCCAGTTGGGGGGACATTCAGTACTTC.

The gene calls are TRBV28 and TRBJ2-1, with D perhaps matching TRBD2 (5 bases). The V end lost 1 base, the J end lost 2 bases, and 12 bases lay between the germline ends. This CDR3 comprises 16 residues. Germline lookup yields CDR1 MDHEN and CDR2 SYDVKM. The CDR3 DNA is TGTGCCAGCAGTTTATTGGTAAGCGGAACCTACAATGAGCAGTTCTTC. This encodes CASSLLVSGTYNEQFF. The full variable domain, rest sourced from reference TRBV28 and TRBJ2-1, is DVKVTQSSRYLVKRTGEKVFLECVQDMDHENMFWYRQDPGLGLRLIYFSYDVKMKEKGDIPEGYSVSREKKERFSLILESASTNQTSMYLCASSLLVSGTYNEQFFGPGTRLTVL.

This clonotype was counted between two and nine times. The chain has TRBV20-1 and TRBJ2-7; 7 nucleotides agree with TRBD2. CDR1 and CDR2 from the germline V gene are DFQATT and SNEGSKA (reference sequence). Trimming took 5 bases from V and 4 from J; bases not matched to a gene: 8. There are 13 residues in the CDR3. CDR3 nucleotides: TGCAGTGCTCACAGCGGGGACGGGTACGAGCAGTACTTC. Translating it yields CSAHSGDGYEQYF.

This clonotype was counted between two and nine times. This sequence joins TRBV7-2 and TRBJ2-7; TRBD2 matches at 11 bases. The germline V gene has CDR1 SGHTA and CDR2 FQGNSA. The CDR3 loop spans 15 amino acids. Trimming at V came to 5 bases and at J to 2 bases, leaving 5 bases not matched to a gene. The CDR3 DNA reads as TGTGCCAGCAGCATTGGACTAGCGGGCCCCTACGAGCAGTACTTC. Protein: CASSIGLAGPYEQYF.

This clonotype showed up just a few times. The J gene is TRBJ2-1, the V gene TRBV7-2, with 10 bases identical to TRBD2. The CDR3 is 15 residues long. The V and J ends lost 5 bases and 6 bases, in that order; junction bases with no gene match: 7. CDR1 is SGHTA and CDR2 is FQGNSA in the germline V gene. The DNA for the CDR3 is TGTGCCAGCAGCCCCTCAGCGGGGGGGATCAATGAGCAGTTCTTC. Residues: CASSPSAGGINEQFF.